This T cell receptor (beta chain) was sequenced for a study of cytomegalovirus exposure and HLA in healthy donors. Germline CDR1 reads MNHEY; CDR2 reads SMNVEV (reference sequence). J was trimmed by 2 bases and V by 2 bases; bases with no gene match: 2. CDR3 length equals 14 residues. Study-wide results and limits: The productive fraction for most TCR beta V segments was about 90% or about 30% in an earlier analysis.

The PCR employed 60 Vbeta primers together with 13 Jbeta primers. Assay: immunoSEQ multiplex PCR; the TCRdb copy retains only in-frame clones and omits some. The top ten clones hold roughly 6.1% of a sample with roughly 100,000 clones, around 80% of them seen once. Worth noting for this clone: The target antigen is unknown.

The sequence came from a man aged 18 to 35 in good health and CMV-seronegative. The chain links TRBV27 to TRBJ2-5; 7 bases are shared with TRBD1. Material: PBMCs. The DNA of the CDR3 is TGTGCCAGCAGTTTAGCCAGGGGGCAAGAGACCCAGTACTTC. Encoded protein: CASSLARGQETQYF.